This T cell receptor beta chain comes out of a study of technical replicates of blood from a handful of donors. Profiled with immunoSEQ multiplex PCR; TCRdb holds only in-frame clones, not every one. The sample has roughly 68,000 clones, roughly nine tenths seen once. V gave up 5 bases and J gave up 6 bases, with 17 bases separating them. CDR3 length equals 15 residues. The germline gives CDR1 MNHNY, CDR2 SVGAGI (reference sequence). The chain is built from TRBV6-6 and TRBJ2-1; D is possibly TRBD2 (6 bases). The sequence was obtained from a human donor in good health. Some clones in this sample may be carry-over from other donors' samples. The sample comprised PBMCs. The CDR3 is CASSTRGGPGNEQFF. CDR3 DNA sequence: TGTGCCAGCAGTACCCGTGGAGGGCCGGGCAATGAGCAGTTCTTC.